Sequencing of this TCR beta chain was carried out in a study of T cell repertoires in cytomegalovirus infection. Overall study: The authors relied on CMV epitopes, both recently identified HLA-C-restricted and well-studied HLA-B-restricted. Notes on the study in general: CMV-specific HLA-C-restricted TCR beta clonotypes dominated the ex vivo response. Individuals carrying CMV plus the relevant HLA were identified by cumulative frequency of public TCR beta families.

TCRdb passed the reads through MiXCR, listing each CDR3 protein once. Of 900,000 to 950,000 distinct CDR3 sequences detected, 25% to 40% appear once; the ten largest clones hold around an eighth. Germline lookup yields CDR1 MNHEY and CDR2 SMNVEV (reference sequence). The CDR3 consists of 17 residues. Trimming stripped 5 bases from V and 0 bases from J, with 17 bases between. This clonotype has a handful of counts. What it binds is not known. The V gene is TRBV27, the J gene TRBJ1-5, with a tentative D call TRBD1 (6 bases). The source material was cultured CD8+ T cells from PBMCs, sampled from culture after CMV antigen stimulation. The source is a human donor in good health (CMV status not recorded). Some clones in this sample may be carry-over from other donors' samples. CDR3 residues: CASSPGDGGYSNQPQHF. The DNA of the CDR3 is TGTGCCAGCAGTCCAGGGGATGGGGGTTATAGCAATCAGCCCCAGCATTTT.